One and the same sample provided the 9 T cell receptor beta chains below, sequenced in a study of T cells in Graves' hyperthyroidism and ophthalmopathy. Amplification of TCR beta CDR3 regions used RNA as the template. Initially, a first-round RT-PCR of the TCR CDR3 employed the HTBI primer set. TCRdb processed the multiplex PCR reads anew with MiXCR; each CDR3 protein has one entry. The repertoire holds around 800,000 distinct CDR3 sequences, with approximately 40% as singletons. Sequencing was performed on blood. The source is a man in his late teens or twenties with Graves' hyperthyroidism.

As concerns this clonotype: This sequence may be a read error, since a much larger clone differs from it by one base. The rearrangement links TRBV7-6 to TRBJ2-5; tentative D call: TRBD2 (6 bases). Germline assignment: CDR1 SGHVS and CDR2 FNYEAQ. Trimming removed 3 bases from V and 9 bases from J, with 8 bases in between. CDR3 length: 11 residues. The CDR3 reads CASSLWEAQYF. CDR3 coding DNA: TGTGCCAGCAGCTTGTGGGAGGCCCAGTACTTC.

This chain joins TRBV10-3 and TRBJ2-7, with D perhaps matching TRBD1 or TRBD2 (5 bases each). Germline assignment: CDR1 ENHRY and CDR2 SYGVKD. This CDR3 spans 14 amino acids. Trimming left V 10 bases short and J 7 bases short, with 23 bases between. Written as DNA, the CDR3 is TGTGCCAACAGGTCGCGGCGAAGGGACGATGAGCAGTACTTC. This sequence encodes CANRSRRRDDEQYF.

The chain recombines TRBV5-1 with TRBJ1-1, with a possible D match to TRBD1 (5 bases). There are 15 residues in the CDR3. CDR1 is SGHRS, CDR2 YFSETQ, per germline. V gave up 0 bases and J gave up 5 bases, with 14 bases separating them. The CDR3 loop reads CASSLGPAGQTEAFF. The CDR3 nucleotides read TGCGCCAGCAGCTTGGGGCCGGCGGGGCAGACTGAAGCTTTCTTT.

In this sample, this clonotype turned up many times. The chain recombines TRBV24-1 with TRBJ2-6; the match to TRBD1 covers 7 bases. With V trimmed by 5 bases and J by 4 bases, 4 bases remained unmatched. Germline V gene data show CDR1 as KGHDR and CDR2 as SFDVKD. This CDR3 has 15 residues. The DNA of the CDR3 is TGTGCCACCAGTGCCACAGGGGCCGGGGCCAACGTCCTGACTTTC. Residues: CATSATGAGANVLTF.

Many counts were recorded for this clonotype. CDR3 amino acids: CASSRDRGFQQYF. CDR3 coding DNA: TGTGCCAGTAGCCGGGACAGGGGTTTTCAGCAGTACTTC. The V gene is TRBV19, the J gene TRBJ2-7; 10 bases match TRBD1. Germline V gene lookup returns CDR1 LNHDA and CDR2 SQIVND (reference sequence). The V segment lost 6 bases and the J segment 8 bases; nucleotides outside the gene matches: 7. The CDR3 totals 13 residues.

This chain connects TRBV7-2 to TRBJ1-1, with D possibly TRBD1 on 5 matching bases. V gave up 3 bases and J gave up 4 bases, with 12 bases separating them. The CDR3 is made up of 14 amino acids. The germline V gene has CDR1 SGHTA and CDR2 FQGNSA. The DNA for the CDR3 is TGTGCCAGCAGCTTGGTAGGGGTCAGCACTGAAGCTTTCTTT. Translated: CASSLVGVSTEAFF.

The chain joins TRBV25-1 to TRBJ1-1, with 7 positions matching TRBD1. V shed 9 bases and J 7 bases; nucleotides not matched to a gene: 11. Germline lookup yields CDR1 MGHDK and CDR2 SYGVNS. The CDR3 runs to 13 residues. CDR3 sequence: CASRGDSDYEAFF. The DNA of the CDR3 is TGTGCCAGTAGGGGGGACAGCGACTATGAAGCTTTCTTT.

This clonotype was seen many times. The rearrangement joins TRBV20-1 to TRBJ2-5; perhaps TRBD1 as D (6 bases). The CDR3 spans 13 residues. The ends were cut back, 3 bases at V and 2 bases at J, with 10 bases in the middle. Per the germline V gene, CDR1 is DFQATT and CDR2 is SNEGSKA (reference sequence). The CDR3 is CSASITGQETQYF. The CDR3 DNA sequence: TGCAGTGCTAGTATAACAGGGCAAGAGACCCAGTACTTC.

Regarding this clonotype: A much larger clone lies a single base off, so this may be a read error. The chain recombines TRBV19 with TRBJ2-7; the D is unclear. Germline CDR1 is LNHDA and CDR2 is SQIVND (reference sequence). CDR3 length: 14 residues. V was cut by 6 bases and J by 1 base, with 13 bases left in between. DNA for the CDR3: TGTGCCAGTAGCACGGGCAGGCGATCCTACGAGCAGTACTTC. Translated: CASSTGRRSYEQYF.